This T cell receptor beta chain was identified during a study of T cells in Graves' hyperthyroidism and ophthalmopathy. This clonotype has at least ten counts. Antigen: not known. Overall study results and limits: Most thyroid-expanded clonotypes above 0.001 were also found in blood. In the analysis, a 13 V-J model separated ophthalmopathy from stable hyperthyroidism. Model-based prediction identified ophthalmopathy a median around 6.5 months prior to its onset.

The CDR3 regions of TCR beta were amplified from RNA transcripts. First-round RT-PCR with HTBI primers amplified the TCR CDR3 region. In TCRdb, the multiplex PCR reads were re-called with MiXCR into one record per CDR3 protein. Found here are approximately 560,000 distinct CDR3 sequences, about 43% of them singletons; the top ten hold about 7.9%. The CDR3 totals 14 residues. V lost 3 bases, J lost 2 bases, and 6 bases stayed unmatched. Germline V gene data show CDR1 as DFQATT and CDR2 as SNEGSKA (reference sequence). Hyperthyroidism, newly diagnosed and lasting under 2 months, affected patients aged 18 to 65.

The chain has TRBV20-1 and TRBJ2-7; 8 bases agree with TRBD1. The origin of this receptor is a woman aged 18-29 years with Graves' hyperthyroidism. What was sequenced was peripheral blood or thyroid tissue (not recorded which). In DNA, the CDR3 is TGCAGTGCTAGCGACAGGGGATGGGCCTACGAGCAGTACTTC. Its translation: CSASDRGWAYEQYF.